A selection of T cell receptor beta chains follows, all from one sample in a study of T cells in Graves' hyperthyroidism and ophthalmopathy. A single record per CDR3 protein comes from TCRdb applying MiXCR to the multiplex PCR reads. This repertoire shows some 340,000 distinct CDR3 sequences, 12% to 15% found once; its top ten account for approximately 35%. Sequencing was done on a sample of blood. The receptors originated from a woman between 35 and 50 years old with Graves' ophthalmopathy. CDR3s include the opening cysteine and the closing phenylalanine or tryptophan. The D gene is left open where the match is weak. Clone size appears in some rows only: once, few, many, or a class for an expanded clone.

clone_size	d_call	v_call	j_call	cdr3_aa	cdr3_nt
-	-	TRBV5-5	TRBJ1-4	CASSLAAVEKLFF	TGTGCCAGCAGCCTGGCAGCCGTTGAAAAACTGTTTTTT
many	-	TRBV12-3/TRBV12-4	TRBJ1-6	CASSLGGPLHF	TGTGCCAGCAGCCTTGGAGGGCCCCTCCACTTT
few	TRBD1	TRBV5-6	TRBJ2-7	CASSQGTDRYEQYF	TGTGCCAGCAGCCAGGGGACAGACCGCTACGAGCAGTACTTC
many	-	TRBV7-9	TRBJ2-7	CASSRRLYEQYF	TGTGCCAGCAGCAGAAGACTCTACGAGCAGTACTTC
few	-	TRBV19	TRBJ2-7	CASSILGWITQYEQYF	TGTGCCAGTAGTATTTTGGGTTGGATTACTCAGTACGAGCAGTACTTC
many	TRBD2	TRBV7-2	TRBJ2-7	CASSQGTSGSHEQYF	TGTGCCAGCAGCCAAGGGACTAGCGGGAGCCACGAGCAGTACTTC
few	-	TRBV19	TRBJ1-1	CASRARDPVRTEAFF	TGTGCCAGTAGAGCTCGGGACCCTGTGAGGACTGAAGCTTTCTTT
-	-	TRBV30	TRBJ2-3	CARGRENADTQYF	TGTGCTAGGGGGAGGGAAAACGCAGATACGCAGTATTTT
-	-	TRBV19	TRBJ1-1	CASAIVRDTEAFF	TGTGCCAGTGCGATCGTCAGGGATACTGAAGCTTTCTTT
few	-	TRBV28	TRBJ1-5	CASSYSSGLSQHF	TGTGCCAGCAGTTATTCCTCAGGGCTATCCCAGCATTTT
-	TRBD1	TRBV7-8	TRBJ2-7	CASSPTSTGPGTGHLEQYF	TGTGCCAGCAGCCCCACGTCTACAGGTCCCGGGACAGGACATCTCGAGCAGTACTTC
few	TRBD1	TRBV18	TRBJ1-5	CASSPTGANQPQHF	TGTGCCAGCTCACCAACAGGGGCCAATCAGCCCCAGCATTTT
many	-	TRBV5-1	TRBJ2-3	CASNMQDTDTQYF	TGCGCCAGCAATATGCAGGATACAGATACGCAGTATTTT
-	-	TRBV24-1	TRBJ2-1	CATSDFRSYGEQFF	TGTGCCACCAGTGATTTTAGGAGTTACGGTGAGCAGTTCTTC
many	-	TRBV20-1	TRBJ1-1	CSARLDRDHEAFF	TGCAGTGCTAGGCTGGACAGAGATCACGAAGCTTTCTTT
many	-	TRBV28	TRBJ1-2	CATKIQHGYTF	TGTGCCACCAAAATTCAGCATGGCTACACCTTC
many	-	TRBV20-1	TRBJ1-1	CSVRPRGLTEAFF	TGCAGTGTACGGCCCAGGGGATTGACTGAAGCTTTCTTT
-	TRBD2	TRBV15	TRBJ2-3	CATSGGTSGSTDTQYF	TGTGCCACCAGCGGGGGGACTAGCGGGAGCACAGATACGCAGTATTTT
many	-	TRBV7-2	TRBJ2-5	CASSLRSGEWETQYF	TGTGCCAGCAGCTTAAGATCGGGGGAGTGGGAGACCCAGTACTTC
-	-	TRBV7-7	TRBJ2-5	CASGSTGLGETQYF	TGTGCTAGCGGCTCAACAGGGTTGGGAGAGACCCAGTACTTC
many	-	TRBV7-9	TRBJ2-3	CASSPGVASTDTQYF	TGTGCCAGCAGCCCAGGGGTTGCAAGCACAGATACGCAGTATTTT
many	-	TRBV6-1	TRBJ1-1	CASILLVGSEAFF	TGTGCCAGCATCTTGTTGGTCGGATCTGAAGCTTTCTTT
many	TRBD1	TRBV15	TRBJ2-7	CATSRRGDRDYDQYF	TGTGCCACCAGCAGGAGAGGGGACAGAGATTACGACCAGTACTTC
-	-	TRBV20-1	TRBJ2-1	CSANDGRRVYNEQFF	TGCAGTGCTAACGATGGACGGAGGGTCTACAATGAGCAGTTCTTC
many	TRBD1	TRBV12-3/TRBV12-4	TRBJ1-2	CASSNPWDRGNYGYTF	TGTGCCAGCAGCAATCCGTGGGACAGGGGGAACTATGGCTACACCTTC
few	-	TRBV11-2	TRBJ1-6	CASSPSDGLLDYNSPLHF	TGTGCCAGCAGCCCCTCCGACGGACTGCTGGATTATAATTCACCCCTCCACTTT
many	-	TRBV15	TRBJ2-1	CATSREDLNYNEQFF	TGTGCCACCAGCAGAGAGGACCTGAACTACAATGAGCAGTTCTTC
many	-	TRBV7-6	TRBJ1-6	CASSLRRGSPLHF	TGTGCCAGCAGCCTCCGAAGGGGTTCACCCCTCCACTTT
few	-	TRBV6-4	TRBJ1-1	CASRREGEGAEAFF	TGTGCCAGCAGGAGGGAGGGTGAAGGGGCTGAAGCTTTCTTT
many	-	TRBV19	TRBJ2-3	CASSIDRATDTQYF	TGTGCCAGTAGTATAGACAGGGCAACAGATACGCAGTATTTT
-	-	TRBV6-1	TRBJ2-7	CASSESGTSYEQYF	TGTGCCAGCAGTGAATCCGGGACCTCCTACGAGCAGTACTTC
once	-	TRBV12-3/TRBV12-4	TRBJ1-5	CASSSAGGARNQPQHF	TGTGCCAGCAGTTCCGCTGGGGGGGCGCGCAATCAGCCCCAGCATTTT
many	-	TRBV29-1	TRBJ1-1	CSVGRRRTLNTEAFF	TGCAGCGTTGGAAGGCGCAGGACACTAAACACTGAAGCTTTCTTT
-	TRBD2	TRBV25-1	TRBJ2-1	CASSDSGGRYNEQFF	TGTGCCAGCAGCGATAGCGGGGGCCGCTACAATGAGCAGTTCTTC
many	-	TRBV2	TRBJ1-5	CASNTGRAMGQPQHF	TGTGCCAGCAATACAGGGAGGGCAATGGGTCAGCCCCAGCATTTT
many	-	TRBV27	TRBJ2-7	CASKLAGRLPYEQYF	TGTGCCAGCAAACTGGCGGGACGGCTACCCTACGAGCAGTACTTC
few	TRBD1	TRBV20-1	TRBJ1-4	CSARDSWRQGEKLFF	TGCAGTGCTAGAGATTCCTGGCGACAGGGCGAAAAACTGTTTTTT
many	TRBD2	TRBV19	TRBJ2-7	CASRLTSGSPYEQYF	TGTGCCAGTAGACTGACTAGCGGGAGCCCCTACGAGCAGTACTTC
many	-	TRBV20-1	TRBJ1-1	CSASHTEAFF	TGCAGTGCTAGTCACACTGAAGCTTTCTTT
few	-	TRBV9	TRBJ1-3	CASSQDGNSGNTIYF	TGTGCCAGCAGCCAAGACGGGAACTCTGGAAACACCATATATTTT
-	-	TRBV27	TRBJ2-5	CASKGGSETQYF	TGTGCCAGCAAAGGGGGGTCAGAGACCCAGTACTTC
many	-	TRBV2	TRBJ2-7	CASTPQGEQYF	TGTGCCAGCACCCCCCAGGGCGAGCAGTACTTC